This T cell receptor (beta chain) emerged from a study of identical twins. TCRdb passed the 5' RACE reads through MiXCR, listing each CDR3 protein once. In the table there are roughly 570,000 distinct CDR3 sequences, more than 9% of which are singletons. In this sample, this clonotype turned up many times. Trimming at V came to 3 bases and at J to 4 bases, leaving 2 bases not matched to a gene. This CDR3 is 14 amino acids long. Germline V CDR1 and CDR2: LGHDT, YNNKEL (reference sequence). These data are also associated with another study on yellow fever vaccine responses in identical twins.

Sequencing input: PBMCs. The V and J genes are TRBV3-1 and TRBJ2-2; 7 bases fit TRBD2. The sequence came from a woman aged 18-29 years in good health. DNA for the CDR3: TGTGCCAGCAGCCAGCGGGGGTTCACCGGGGAGCTGTTTTTT. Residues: CASSQRGFTGELFF.